The rows below give T cell receptor beta chains drawn from one sample of a study of response to subunit inactivated influenza vaccine. Each CDR3 protein gets one entry after TCRdb re-called the RT-PCR reads with MiXCR. The data show approximately 500,000 distinct CDR3 sequences, over 10% seen once. Sequencing used PBMCs from blood, obtained 40 to 50 days after vaccination. These receptors all stem from a man between 45 and 60 years old who received an inactivated influenza vaccine. Each CDR3 is given with its conserved first and last residue. The order of the fields is CDR3 length, D gene, J gene, clone size, V gene, CDR3 DNA, CDR3 protein. A D gene is named only where the DNA matches it firmly. A clone size is listed for some rows: how often the clone was seen (once, few, many), or a class if it is expanded.

len: 11
d_gene: -
j_gene: TRBJ2-7
abundance: few
v_gene: TRBV2
CDR3nt: TGTGCCAGCAGTGAAATAGCCGAGCAGTACTTC
CDR3aa: CASSEIAEQYF

len: 12
d_gene: -
j_gene: TRBJ2-1
abundance: many
v_gene: TRBV29-1
CDR3nt: TGCAGCGTTGAAGCCCAGGGGAATGAGCAGTTCTTC
CDR3aa: CSVEAQGNEQFF

len: 16
d_gene: TRBD1
j_gene: TRBJ2-1
abundance: many
v_gene: TRBV5-5
CDR3nt: TGTGCCAGCAGCGTTAGCCGGGACAGGCGATACAATGAGCAGTTCTTC
CDR3aa: CASSVSRDRRYNEQFF

len: 13
d_gene: TRBD1
j_gene: TRBJ2-1
abundance: few
v_gene: TRBV11-2
CDR3nt: TGTGCCAGCCTCCCTCCAGGGGGCGGTGAGCAGTTCTTC
CDR3aa: CASLPPGGGEQFF

len: 14
d_gene: TRBD1
j_gene: TRBJ1-5
abundance: -
v_gene: TRBV15
CDR3nt: TGTGCCACCAGCTGGACAGGGGAAGTTCAGCCCCAGCATTTT
CDR3aa: CATSWTGEVQPQHF

len: 15
d_gene: TRBD2
j_gene: TRBJ2-3
abundance: few
v_gene: TRBV27
CDR3nt: TGTGCCAGCAGCCAGGCTAGCGGGGGAGGTGATACGCAGTATTTT
CDR3aa: CASSQASGGGDTQYF

len: 17
d_gene: TRBD2
j_gene: TRBJ2-1
abundance: few
v_gene: TRBV7-2
CDR3nt: TGTGCCAGCAGCTTGAACGGGGCCCGCTCTAGCGGCAATGAGCAGTTCTTC
CDR3aa: CASSLNGARSSGNEQFF

len: 20
d_gene: TRBD2
j_gene: TRBJ2-1
abundance: -
v_gene: TRBV10-3
CDR3nt: TGTGCCATCAGCAGCGGGACTAGCGGGAGTGGAGGTGGTTCCTACAATGAGCAGTTCTTC
CDR3aa: CAISSGTSGSGGGSYNEQFF

len: 15
d_gene: -
j_gene: TRBJ1-2
abundance: -
v_gene: TRBV4-3
CDR3nt: TGCGCCAGCAGCCATAACAGGGTTTCTAACTATGGCTACACCTTC
CDR3aa: CASSHNRVSNYGYTF

len: 17
d_gene: -
j_gene: TRBJ2-3
abundance: few
v_gene: TRBV28
CDR3nt: TGTGCCAGCAGTTCCATAGACAGGCCACTCAGCACAGATACGCAGTATTTT
CDR3aa: CASSSIDRPLSTDTQYF

len: 14
d_gene: -
j_gene: TRBJ2-5
abundance: -
v_gene: TRBV7-9
CDR3nt: TGTGCCAGCATCACCGGCTTAACACAAGAGACCCAGTACTTC
CDR3aa: CASITGLTQETQYF

len: 15
d_gene: TRBD1
j_gene: TRBJ1-1
abundance: -
v_gene: TRBV6-1
CDR3nt: TGTGCCAGCAGTGGCAGGACAGGCGACAACACTGAAGCTTTCTTT
CDR3aa: CASSGRTGDNTEAFF

len: 16
d_gene: -
j_gene: TRBJ1-4
abundance: few
v_gene: TRBV5-1
CDR3nt: TGCGCCAGCAGAGTCGGACAGCTTGCAACTAATGAAAAACTGTTTTTT
CDR3aa: CASRVGQLATNEKLFF

len: 17
d_gene: TRBD1
j_gene: TRBJ2-2
abundance: many
v_gene: TRBV12-3/TRBV12-4
CDR3nt: TGTGCCAGCAGGGGAGCGAACAGGGGATTGAACACCGGGGAGCTGTTTTTT
CDR3aa: CASRGANRGLNTGELFF

len: 17
d_gene: -
j_gene: TRBJ1-1
abundance: few
v_gene: TRBV4-1
CDR3nt: TGCGCCAGCAGCCAAGAACTATTAGGACAGAGCAACACTGAAGCTTTCTTT
CDR3aa: CASSQELLGQSNTEAFF

len: 14
d_gene: -
j_gene: TRBJ2-5
abundance: -
v_gene: TRBV7-8
CDR3nt: TGTGCCAGCAGCCGTCTACGGGGCCCGGAGACCCAGTACTTC
CDR3aa: CASSRLRGPETQYF

len: 14
d_gene: -
j_gene: TRBJ1-5
abundance: few
v_gene: TRBV12-3/TRBV12-4
CDR3nt: TGTGCCAGCAGTTTCGAGGGGAGGCGTCAGCCCCAGCATTTT
CDR3aa: CASSFEGRRQPQHF

len: 15
d_gene: -
j_gene: TRBJ1-1
abundance: many
v_gene: TRBV4-3
CDR3nt: TGCGCCAGCAGCCAAGATGCCGTGACCCTCTCCGGAGCTTTCTTT
CDR3aa: CASSQDAVTLSGAFF

len: 13
d_gene: -
j_gene: TRBJ2-3
abundance: many
v_gene: TRBV12-3/TRBV12-4
CDR3nt: TGTGCCAGCAGTTTCGGGCCCACAGATACGCAGTATTTT
CDR3aa: CASSFGPTDTQYF

len: 14
d_gene: TRBD1
j_gene: TRBJ1-6
abundance: few
v_gene: TRBV6-1
CDR3nt: TGTGCCAGCGGGATGACAGGGTCAGGGTCACCCCTCCACTTT
CDR3aa: CASGMTGSGSPLHF

len: 13
d_gene: -
j_gene: TRBJ1-2
abundance: -
v_gene: TRBV2
CDR3nt: TGTGCCAGCAGTGAGCAGGGGTGGGGTGGCTACACCTTC
CDR3aa: CASSEQGWGGYTF

len: 14
d_gene: TRBD1
j_gene: TRBJ1-2
abundance: -
v_gene: TRBV6-5
CDR3nt: TGTGCCAGCAGTACCCGACAGGGGGCTAGAGGCTACACCTTC
CDR3aa: CASSTRQGARGYTF

len: 15
d_gene: -
j_gene: TRBJ1-3
abundance: few
v_gene: TRBV4-2
CDR3nt: TGTGCCAGCAGCCAAGAGTTTGGGAATGGAAACACCATATATTTT
CDR3aa: CASSQEFGNGNTIYF

len: 16
d_gene: TRBD2
j_gene: TRBJ2-5
abundance: -
v_gene: TRBV6-2/TRBV6-3
CDR3nt: TGTGCCAGCAGTTACCCCACTAGCGGGAGGGGAGAGACCCAGTACTTC
CDR3aa: CASSYPTSGRGETQYF

len: 14
d_gene: -
j_gene: TRBJ2-3
abundance: -
v_gene: TRBV10-2
CDR3nt: TGCGCCAGCTGGGCCGAAGGGACCCCAGATACGCAGTATTTT
CDR3aa: CASWAEGTPDTQYF

len: 15
d_gene: -
j_gene: TRBJ2-2
abundance: -
v_gene: TRBV20-1
CDR3nt: TGCAGTGCTAGAGAATCAGTAGCGCTAGCCGGGGAGCTGTTTTTT
CDR3aa: CSARESVALAGELFF

len: 13
d_gene: -
j_gene: TRBJ2-1
abundance: few
v_gene: TRBV3-1
CDR3nt: TGTGCCAGCAGCCAAGTCCCCGTCGGGGAGCAGTTCTTC
CDR3aa: CASSQVPVGEQFF

len: 12
d_gene: TRBD2
j_gene: TRBJ2-1
abundance: -
v_gene: TRBV24-1
CDR3nt: TGTGCCACCAGTGATATAGCGGGGAAATGGTTCTTC
CDR3aa: CATSDIAGKWFF

len: 19
d_gene: TRBD1
j_gene: TRBJ2-4
abundance: -
v_gene: TRBV11-2
CDR3nt: TGTGCCAGCAGCCAGCTGGGACAGGCGGGACCACGGGCCAAAAACATTCAGTACTTC
CDR3aa: CASSQLGQAGPRAKNIQYF

len: 15
d_gene: -
j_gene: TRBJ2-2
abundance: -
v_gene: TRBV6-2/TRBV6-3
CDR3nt: TGTGCCAGCAGTTGGTTTGGACTAAACACCGGGGATCTGTTTTTT
CDR3aa: CASSWFGLNTGDLFF

len: 14
d_gene: -
j_gene: TRBJ1-2
abundance: many
v_gene: TRBV12-3/TRBV12-4
CDR3nt: TGTGCCAGCAGTTTTTTGGAGGGAAGGGGTGGCTACACCTTC
CDR3aa: CASSFLEGRGGYTF

len: 14
d_gene: -
j_gene: TRBJ2-2
abundance: -
v_gene: TRBV7-7
CDR3nt: TGTGCTAGCAGCCCAGCTGAGGGTAACGGGGAGCTGTTTTTT
CDR3aa: CASSPAEGNGELFF

len: 14
d_gene: TRBD1
j_gene: TRBJ2-4
abundance: -
v_gene: TRBV2
CDR3nt: TGTGCCAGCAGTGAACGGACAGGGCAAAACATTCAGTACTTC
CDR3aa: CASSERTGQNIQYF

len: 15
d_gene: -
j_gene: TRBJ1-5
abundance: few
v_gene: TRBV15
CDR3nt: TGTGCCACCAGCAGCAGGGATGGTCCCAATCAGCCCCAGCATTTT
CDR3aa: CATSSRDGPNQPQHF

len: 17
d_gene: -
j_gene: TRBJ2-2
abundance: few
v_gene: TRBV20-1
CDR3nt: TGCAGTGCTAGGGCTGATTGGGCCTACCAGAACACCGGGGAGCTGTTTTTT
CDR3aa: CSARADWAYQNTGELFF

len: 13
d_gene: TRBD1
j_gene: TRBJ1-1
abundance: few
v_gene: TRBV7-2
CDR3nt: TGTGCCAGCAGCGGACAGGGGGCCTCTGAAGCTTTCTTT
CDR3aa: CASSGQGASEAFF

len: 17
d_gene: -
j_gene: TRBJ2-1
abundance: -
v_gene: TRBV20-1
CDR3nt: TGCAGTGCTAGAGATCGGTTAGGAGGGACAGCCTCCAATGAGCAGTTCTTC
CDR3aa: CSARDRLGGTASNEQFF